This T cell receptor beta chain originates from a study of T cell responses to AZD1222 COVID-19 vaccine (dated by TCRdb to the early 2020s). Some background on the complete study: TCR sequencing covered some 240 trial participants: 207 given two doses of AZD1222 and approximately 26 given two doses of MenACWY control vaccine. Enrollment into the trials was organized by age into subgroups of 18-55, 56-69 and 70-plus years, and those subgroups contained approximately 150, 30 and 60 TCR-sequenced participants, respectively. General conclusions and limits of the study: The 56-69-year group was small, and its depth increase did not reach significance, likely because of low power. A significant rise in spike-specific TCR breadth and depth was observed after two AZD1222 doses relative to day 0 and relative to MenACWY recipients. Conclusions about previously exposed vaccinees are limited because only a handful of AZD1222 recipients were SARS-CoV-2 seropositive at baseline. Reportedly, close to half of the unique spike-specific TCRs recognized epitopes lying outside the regions that are mutated in the B.1.351 and B.1.1.7 variants. The vaccine-associated CD4 TCRs covered the entire spike protein, and the dominant responses fell in regions 160-218 and 743-854. Participants were mostly white British, with more females than males. The authors suggested clonal diversity may have been underestimated. Because no day 14 peak-response samples were available, repertoires were characterized only after the peak T cell response.

The CDR3 regions of human TCRbeta chains were analyzed by immunosequencing. Concerning the study's data processing: TCRs in the repertoires were compared against a reference library of SARS-CoV-2-specific TCRs that had been generated with the MIRA antigen-specificity platform. Breadth was defined as the fraction of unique TCRs that were SARS-CoV-2-associated, and depth was defined as the fraction of total T cells that were SARS-CoV-2-associated. Using the MIRA data, each spike-specific TCR was assigned both to the spike region to which the TCR was reactive and to a CD4 or CD8 class. Log10-transformed breadth and depth values were compared by one-way ANOVA with Sidak's multiple comparisons tests. TCRdb took over this immuneACCESS table, retaining in-frame rearrangements with V and J assigned. Such tables are incomplete; in checked studies, under half of the missing clones stem from an unresolved V gene, and the remainder is unexplained. V and J calls and clone size are as listed in that table; D and trimming were resolved from the DNA. A total of around 100,000 clones appear in this sample, approximately 87% of them only once. The ten largest make up roughly a tenth of the sample.

As encoded in the germline V gene, CDR1 is SGHDT while CDR2 is YYEEEE. Inclusive of the bounding cysteine and phenylalanine, the CDR3 is 16 residues long. Only the CDR3 region is kept as DNA, spanning 48 bases read in frame from base 1. Trimming takes 4 bases from V and 1 base from J, and the germline ends sit 12 bases apart. With regard to this clone: Which antigen it targets is not known. No quality values exist for individual bases; no much larger clone is one base distant.

Interpreted using the paper, the time point label stands for: about 28 days (+/-7) after the second vaccine dose. AZD1222 recipients with second doses at about 4 weeks or about 12 weeks were pooled, because spike-specific TCR depth and breadth did not differ between schedules. The vaccinee samples were drawn from two UK trials, COV001 and COV002, one of which was a single-blind randomized controlled phase 2/3 trial testing AZD1222 (ChAdOx1 nCoV-19) in healthy adults. For TCRbeta chain sequencing, PBMC samples were collected from trial participants at day 0 and at day 28 after the second dose. The material sequenced was peripheral blood, taken 28 days after the second AZD1222 dose. Rearrangement joined TRBV5-6 to TRBJ1-6; the D gene cannot be resolved reliably. The TCR sequence derives from an adult who received the AZD1222 COVID-19 vaccine. This receptor carries the CDR3 CASSRSAGSYNSPLHF. The nucleotide sequence reads as follows: TGTGCCAGCAGCCGCAGCGCGGGATCCTATAATTCACCCCTCCACTTT.